This TCR beta chain was recorded in a study of T cells in localized non-small cell lung cancer. Study results and limitations: Because only a single region of the tumor was sequenced, heterogeneity remains possible.

The data were produced by immunoSEQ multiplex PCR, yet TCRdb's version contains in-frame clones alone and is incomplete. The table shows approximately 52,000 clones, with 70% to 90% occurring only once. The table lists this clone with a few counts. Antigen: not known. This CDR3 is also generated by other DNA sequences in the sample. With 5 bases removed from V and 0 bases from J, the gap between germline ends came to 4 bases. The CDR3 runs 13 residues. The germline gives CDR1 SGHTA, CDR2 FQGTGA. The receptor's source is a male donor aged 60 or over with stage III squamous cell lung carcinoma. Sequenced material: peripheral blood, taken before any cancer treatment. This rearrangement joins TRBV7-3 to TRBJ2-2; D call uncertain. The CDR3 is CASSLTNTGELFF. The CDR3, as DNA: TGTGCCAGCAGCCTCACGAACACCGGGGAGCTGTTTTTT. Together with reference TRBV7-3 and TRBJ2-2, the CDR3 gives the full variable domain: GAGVSQTPSNKVTEKGKYVELRCDPISGHTALYWYRQSLGQGPEFLIYFQGTGAADDSGLPNDRFFAVRPEGSVSTLKIQRTERGDSAVYLCASSLTNTGELFFGEGSRLTVL.